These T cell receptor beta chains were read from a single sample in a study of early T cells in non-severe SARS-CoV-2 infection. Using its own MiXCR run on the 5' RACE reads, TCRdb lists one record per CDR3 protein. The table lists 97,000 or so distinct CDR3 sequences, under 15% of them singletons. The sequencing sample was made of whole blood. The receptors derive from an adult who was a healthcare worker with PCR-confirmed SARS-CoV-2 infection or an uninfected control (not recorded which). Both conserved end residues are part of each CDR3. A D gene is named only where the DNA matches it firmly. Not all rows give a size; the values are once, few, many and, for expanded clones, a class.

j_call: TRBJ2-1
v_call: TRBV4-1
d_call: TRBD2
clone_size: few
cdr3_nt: TGCGCCAGCAGCCAAGTTAGCGGGACTAGCGGCCAGCAGTTCTTC
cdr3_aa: CASSQVSGTSGQQFF

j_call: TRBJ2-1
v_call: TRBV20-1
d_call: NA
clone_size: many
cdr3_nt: TGCAGTCTCATAGGGGACTTACCCTACAATGAGCAGTTCTTC
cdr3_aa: CSLIGDLPYNEQFF

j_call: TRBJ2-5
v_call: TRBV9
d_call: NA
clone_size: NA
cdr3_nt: TGTGCCAGCAGCGTTTCTTCTGTGGCCTCAGAGACCCAGTACTTC
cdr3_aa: CASSVSSVASETQYF

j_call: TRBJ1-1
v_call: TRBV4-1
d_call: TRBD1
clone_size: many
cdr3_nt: TGCGCCAGCAGCCAAGTCGGGACAGGGAACACTGAAGCTTTCTTT
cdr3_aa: CASSQVGTGNTEAFF

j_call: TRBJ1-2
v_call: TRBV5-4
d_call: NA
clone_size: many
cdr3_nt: TGTGCCAGCAGCTTGGTTGGTAGAATATCTATGGAGGGCTACACCTTC
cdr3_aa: CASSLVGRISMEGYTF

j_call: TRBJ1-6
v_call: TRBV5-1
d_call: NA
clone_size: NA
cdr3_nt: TGCGCCAGCAGCTTAACAGGGAATTCACCCCTCCACTTT
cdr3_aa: CASSLTGNSPLHF

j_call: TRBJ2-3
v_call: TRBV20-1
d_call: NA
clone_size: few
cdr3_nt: TGCAGTGCTAGCCTAGTTGACACAGATACGCAGTATTTT
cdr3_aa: CSASLVDTDTQYF

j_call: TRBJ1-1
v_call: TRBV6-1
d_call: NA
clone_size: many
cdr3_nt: TGTGCCAGCAGTGAAGTGGGGGGCTTGAACACTGAAGCTTTCTTT
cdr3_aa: CASSEVGGLNTEAFF

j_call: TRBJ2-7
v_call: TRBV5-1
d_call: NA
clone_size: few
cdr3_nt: TGCGCCAGCAGCCTTGACTACCGGGAGCAGTACTTC
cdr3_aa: CASSLDYREQYF

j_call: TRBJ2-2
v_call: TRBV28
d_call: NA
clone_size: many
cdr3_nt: TGTGCCAGCACCATGATGTCCTGGGACAAACACACCGGGGAGCTGTTTTTT
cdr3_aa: CASTMMSWDKHTGELFF

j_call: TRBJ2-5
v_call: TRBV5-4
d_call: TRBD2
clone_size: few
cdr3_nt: TGTGCCAGCAGCTTGGCCGGGGCTAGCGGTAGGGAGACCCAGTACTTC
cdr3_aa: CASSLAGASGRETQYF

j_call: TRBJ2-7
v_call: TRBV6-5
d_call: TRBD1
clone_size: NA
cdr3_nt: TGTGCCAGCAGTTACTCTCGGACAGGGGGCTACGAGCAGTACTTC
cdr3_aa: CASSYSRTGGYEQYF

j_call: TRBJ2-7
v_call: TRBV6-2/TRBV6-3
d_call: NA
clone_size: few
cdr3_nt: TGTGCCAGCAGGACCTACTCGCACGAGCAGTACTTC
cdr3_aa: CASRTYSHEQYF

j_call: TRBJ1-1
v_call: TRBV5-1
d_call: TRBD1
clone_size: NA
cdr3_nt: TGCGCCAGCAGCTTACGGACAGGGGAGTTAACTGAAGCTTTCTTT
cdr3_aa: CASSLRTGELTEAFF

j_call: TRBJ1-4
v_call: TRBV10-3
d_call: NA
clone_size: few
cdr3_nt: TGTGCCATCAGTGAAACGGGCAGGGATGAAAAACTGTTTTTT
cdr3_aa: CAISETGRDEKLFF

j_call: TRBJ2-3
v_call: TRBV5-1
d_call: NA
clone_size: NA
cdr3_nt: TGCGCCAGCAGCTTGGGATTTATCAGCACAGATACGCAGTATTTT
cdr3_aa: CASSLGFISTDTQYF

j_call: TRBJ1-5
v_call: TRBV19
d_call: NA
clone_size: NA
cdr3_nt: TGTGCCAGTAGTCGGGACCCTCTCGGGAATCAGCCCCAGCATTTT
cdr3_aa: CASSRDPLGNQPQHF

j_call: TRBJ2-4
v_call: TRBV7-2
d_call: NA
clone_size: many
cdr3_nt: TGTGCCAGCAGCATAGGACGGATAGCCAAAAACATTCAGTACTTC
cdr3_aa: CASSIGRIAKNIQYF

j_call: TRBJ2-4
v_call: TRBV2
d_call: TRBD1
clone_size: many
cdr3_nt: TGTGCCAGCAGCGCTCGGACAGGGGTGAACATTCAGTACTTC
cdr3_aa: CASSARTGVNIQYF

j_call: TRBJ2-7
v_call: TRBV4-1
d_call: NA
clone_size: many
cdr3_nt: TGCGCCAGCAGCCTTAGCAGTACCTCTTACGAGCAGTACTTC
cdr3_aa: CASSLSSTSYEQYF

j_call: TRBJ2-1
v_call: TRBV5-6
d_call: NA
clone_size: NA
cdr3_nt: TGTGCCAGCAGCTTGAACTTAGTTGGCGGTAGGGTTGAGCAGTTCTTC
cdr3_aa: CASSLNLVGGRVEQFF

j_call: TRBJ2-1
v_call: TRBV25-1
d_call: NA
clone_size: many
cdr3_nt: TGTGCCAGCAGTGAATTCCGTGGGGCCTACAATGAGCAGTTCTTC
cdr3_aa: CASSEFRGAYNEQFF

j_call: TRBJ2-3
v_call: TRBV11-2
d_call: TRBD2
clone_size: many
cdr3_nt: TGTGCCAGCAGCTTAGATGGGGTGGGTAGCGGGAGCACAGATACGCAGTATTTT
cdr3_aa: CASSLDGVGSGSTDTQYF

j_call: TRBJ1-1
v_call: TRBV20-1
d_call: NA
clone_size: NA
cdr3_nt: TGCAGTGCTACCGGGCAGGCTCGAGGAGCTTTCTTT
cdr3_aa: CSATGQARGAFF

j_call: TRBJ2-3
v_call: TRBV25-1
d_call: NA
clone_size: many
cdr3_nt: TGTGCCAGCAGTGGACAGACCTTCACAGATACGCAGTATTTT
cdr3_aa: CASSGQTFTDTQYF

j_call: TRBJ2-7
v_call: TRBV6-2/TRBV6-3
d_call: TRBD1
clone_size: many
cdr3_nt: TGTGCCAGCAGAACCGGGACAGTCTACGAGCAGTACTTC
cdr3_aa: CASRTGTVYEQYF

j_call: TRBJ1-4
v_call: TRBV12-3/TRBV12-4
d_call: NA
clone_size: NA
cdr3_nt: TGTGCCAGCAGCTTTAGGGGGAAACTGTTTTTT
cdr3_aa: CASSFRGKLFF

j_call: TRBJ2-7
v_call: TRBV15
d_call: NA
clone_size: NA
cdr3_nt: TGTGCCACCAGCAGTCTAGACAGGATTTCATCCTACGAGCAGTACTTC
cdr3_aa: CATSSLDRISSYEQYF

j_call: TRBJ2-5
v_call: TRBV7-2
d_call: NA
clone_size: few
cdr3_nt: TGTGCCAGCAGCTTTAGGGGGGAGACCCAGTACTTC
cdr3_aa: CASSFRGETQYF

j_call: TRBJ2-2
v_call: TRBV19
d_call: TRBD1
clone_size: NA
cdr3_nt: TGTGCCAGTAGTAGATCCGGGACAGGGGTAACCGGGGAGCTGTTTTTT
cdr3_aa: CASSRSGTGVTGELFF

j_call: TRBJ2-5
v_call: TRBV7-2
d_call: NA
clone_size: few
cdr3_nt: TGTGCCAGCAGCTTAGAACCGTCTGCGACGGGTTCCCAGTACTTC
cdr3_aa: CASSLEPSATGSQYF